These 23 T cell receptor beta chains originate from one sample sequenced in a study of beta chain features in type 1 diabetes (dated by TCRdb to between 2017 and 2018). The library was produced with the immunoSEQ multiplex PCR assay. The entire isolated RNA was reverse transcribed using the High Capacity cDNA Reverse Transcription Kit, and thus expressed TCRB transcripts were sequenced. TCRdb retrieved this table from immuneACCESS and kept in-frame rearrangements only. Not all clones are present; in checked studies, unresolved V genes account for under half, and no reason is known for the remainder. This sample holds 350,000 or so clones; about 18% were observed only once. Jointly, the top ten make up around 0.04% of the sample. The sample taken for sequencing was naive CD4+ T cells from blood. The sample's cell subset or site label, decoded: true naive CD4+ T cells. All receptors derive from a woman between 18 and 30 years old in good health.

The CDR3 loop reads CARQLAKGETQYF. Written as DNA, the CDR3 is TGCGCCAGACAACTAGCGAAGGGAGAGACCCAGTACTTC. The chain joins TRBV10-2 to TRBJ2-5, with 7 positions matching TRBD2. The CDR3 contains 13 residues. V dropped 9 bases and J dropped 4; count of bases not matched to a gene: 8. From germline, CDR1 is WSHSY and CDR2 SAAADI.

The V and J genes are TRBV4-2 and TRBJ2-3, with D maybe TRBD1 (7 bases). The ends were cut back, 0 bases at V and 14 bases at J, with 15 bases in the middle. CDR1 is LGHNA, CDR2 YNFKEQ, per germline. The CDR3 has 13 amino acids. CDR3 residues: CASSQEGRGALYF. The CDR3 nucleotides read TGTGCCAGCAGCCAAGAAGGCAGGGGGGCCTTGTATTTT.

The sample holds a few counts of this clone. The chain employs TRBV19 and TRBJ1-2; D not resolved. The CDR3 spans 11 residues. Germline assignment: CDR1 LNHDA and CDR2 SQIVND (reference sequence). Trimming removed 10 bases at V and 6 bases at J, with 12 bases between. This CDR3 reads CAIQREDGYTF. For the CDR3, the DNA is TGTGCCATTCAGCGGGAAGATGGCTACACCTTC.

This clone was picked up a small number of times. The chain carries TRBV18 and TRBJ1-1; weak D call: TRBD1 (5 bases). This CDR3 is built from 15 residues. The germline V and J ends were trimmed by 3 bases and 1 base, with 12 bases remaining between them. Germline CDR1 KGHSH, CDR2 LQKENI. The CDR3 protein is CASSPRQTQNTEAFF. CDR3 bases: TGTGCCAGCTCACCCCGACAGACCCAGAACACTGAAGCTTTCTTT.

The chain links TRBV30 to TRBJ1-5; D may be TRBD1 (5 bases). Germline loops: CDR1 GTSNPN, CDR2 SVGIG (reference sequence). Trimming pared 2 bases from V and 2 bases from J, leaving 13 bases between. The CDR3 is 15 residues long. CDR3 region: CAWSPGFVGNQPQHF. The CDR3 bases are TGTGCCTGGAGTCCAGGGTTCGTTGGCAATCAGCCCCAGCATTTT.

This chain links TRBV6-5 with TRBJ1-6; the D gene is possibly TRBD1 (5 bases). CDR1 is MNHEY and CDR2 is SVGAGI in the germline V gene. Trimming stripped 2 bases from V and 7 bases from J, with 6 bases between. This CDR3 spans 13 amino acids. The CDR3 DNA reads as TGTGCCAGCAGTTACCAGGGAAATTCACCCCTCCACTTT. Its translation: CASSYQGNSPLHF.

This chain uses TRBV5-1 with TRBJ2-5, with D perhaps matching TRBD2 (6 bases). The CDR3 is 15 amino acids. CDR1 and CDR2 from the germline V gene are SGHRS and YFSETQ. Trimming pared 2 bases from V and 4 bases from J, leaving 15 bases between. The CDR3 DNA reads as TGCGCCAGCAGCTTCCGGGCGGGGAGGCGAGAGACCCAGTACTTC. The encoded protein is CASSFRAGRRETQYF.

The V call is TRBV4-2, the J call TRBJ2-1; possible D gene TRBD2, 7 bases. Trimming took 7 bases from V and 0 from J, leaving 16 bases between them. Germline V gene data show CDR1 as LGHNA and CDR2 as YNFKEQ. The CDR3 is 16 amino acids. CDR3 region: CASTIGGESSYNEQFF. Here the CDR3 DNA reads TGTGCCAGCACAATAGGGGGGGAAAGCTCCTACAATGAGCAGTTCTTC.

Only a few counts were recorded for this clone. The chain couples TRBV29-1 to TRBJ1-1, with 11 bases matching TRBD1. V trimming: 6 bases; J trimming: 0 bases; junction bases outside the gene matches: 6. The CDR3 totals 15 residues. Germline V lookup: CDR1 SQVTM, CDR2 ANQGSEA. The CDR3 bases are TGCAGCGTGGGACAGGGGGTCTGGATGAACACTGAAGCTTTCTTT. This gives the protein CSVGQGVWMNTEAFF. The full variable domain, in which reference TRBV29-1 and TRBJ1-1 provide the parts outside the CDR3, is SAVISQKPSRDICQRGTSLTIQCQVDSQVTMMFWYRQQPGQSLTLIATANQGSEATYESGFVIDKFPISRPNLTFSTLTVSNMSPEDSSIYLCSVGQGVWMNTEAFFGQGTRLTVV.

This chain joins TRBV5-1 and TRBJ2-5; 12 positions agree with TRBD2. With V trimmed by 4 bases and J by 4 bases, 5 bases remained unmatched. Germline CDR1 is SGHRS and CDR2 is YFSETQ. This CDR3 contains 15 residues. The CDR3 DNA is TGCGCCAGCAGCCCCAAGACTAGCGGGGGAGAGACCCAGTACTTC. Translated: CASSPKTSGGETQYF. Full variable domain (rest looked up from reference TRBV5-1 and TRBJ2-5): KAGVTQTPRYLIKTRGQQVTLSCSPISGHRSVSWYQQTPGQGLQFLFEYFSETQRNKGNFPGRFSGRQFSNSRSEMNVSTLELGDSALYLCASSPKTSGGETQYFGPGTRLLVL.

This clone has more than one count but fewer than ten. J is TRBJ2-4 and V is TRBV6-5; TRBD1 is a possible D gene (6 bases). This CDR3 region has 11 residues. Trimming took 7 bases from V and 7 from J, leaving 8 bases between them. Per the germline V gene, CDR1 is MNHEY and CDR2 is SVGAGI. In DNA, the CDR3 is TGTGCCAGCAATCAGGGGAACATTCAGTACTTC. It translates to CASNQGNIQYF.

J is TRBJ1-2 and V is TRBV28, with D possibly matching TRBD1 (5 bases). The CDR3 has 14 residues. V was clipped by 7 bases and J by 8 bases, with 20 bases between them. CDR1 and CDR2 (germline): MDHEN, SYDVKM. CDR3 sequence reads: CASTLGAGVDGYTF. CDR3 nucleotides: TGTGCCAGCACCCTCGGCGCGGGGGTTGACGGCTACACCTTC.

In DNA form, the CDR3 reads TGTGCCAGCAGTAGCTTAGCGGGAGGCACCTACAATGAGCAGTTCTTC. It yields the protein CASSSLAGGTYNEQFF. The chain uses TRBV28 and TRBJ2-1; 10 nucleotides line up with TRBD2. Per germline, CDR1 MDHEN and CDR2 SYDVKM. The CDR3 contains 16 residues. Trimming at V came to 5 bases and at J to 2 bases, leaving 6 bases not matched to a gene.

The CDR3 coding sequence is TGTGCCAGCAGCTCGAGCCTAGATTGGGGCTACACCTTC. Its protein product is CASSSSLDWGYTF. The V and J genes are TRBV7-2 and TRBJ1-2; D unclear. Germline loops: CDR1 SGHTA, CDR2 FQGNSA. V lost 4 bases and J 8 bases, leaving 14 bases between the germline ends. The length of the CDR3 is 13 residues.

This clone came up a few times. The rearrangement uses TRBV4-2 and TRBJ2-3; D might be TRBD2 (6 bases). This CDR3 comprises 17 residues. In germline, CDR1 is LGHNA, CDR2 YNFKEQ. V lost 0 bases to trimming and J lost 5 bases, with 18 bases between them. CDR3 bases: TGTGCCAGCAGCCAAGAAGAGCGGCGGCAAGCGGGAGATACGCAGTATTTT. As protein: CASSQEERRQAGDTQYF.

V usage is TRBV30 and J usage is TRBJ1-2, with D perhaps matching TRBD1 (5 bases). V lost 7 bases to trimming and J lost 1 base, with 16 bases between them. Germline loops: CDR1 GTSNPN, CDR2 SVGIG (reference sequence). The CDR3 loop spans 14 amino acids. The CDR3 region is CASRVLEGNYGYTF. The CDR3 DNA is TGTGCCTCCAGGGTACTGGAGGGTAACTATGGCTACACCTTC.

The chain carries TRBV5-6 and TRBJ2-1; TRBD2 matches at 8 bases. CDR1 is SGHDT and CDR2 is YYEEEE in the germline V gene. V lost 0 bases and J lost 10; bases outside the gene matches: 6. The CDR3 totals 14 residues. Written as DNA, the CDR3 is TGTGCCAGCAGCTTGGTCGGGAGGGTTGGCGAGCAGTTCTTC. It translates to CASSLVGRVGEQFF.

This sequence joins TRBV29-1 and TRBJ2-5; D ambiguous. V lost 5 bases to trimming and J lost 6 bases, with 10 bases between them. The CDR3 is made up of 11 amino acids. Looked up from germline, CDR1 is SQVTM and CDR2 is ANQGSEA. The CDR3 coding sequence is TGCAGCGTTTCGAGCTTGCAGACCCAGTACTTC. Its protein product is CSVSSLQTQYF.

This clone came up a few times. The gene calls are TRBV29-1 and TRBJ1-1; D is undetermined. Trimming pared 8 bases from V and 5 bases from J, leaving 18 bases between. CDR3 length: 13 residues. The germline V gene has CDR1 SQVTM and CDR2 ANQGSEA. In DNA form, the CDR3 reads TGCAGCCTCAGATACGAGGGAGTTACTGAAGCTTTCTTT. Its protein is CSLRYEGVTEAFF.

V and J are TRBV7-9 and TRBJ1-1; D not resolved. The CDR3 totals 12 residues. V lost 3 bases and J 10 bases, leaving 12 bases between the germline ends. In germline, CDR1 is SEHNR, CDR2 FQNEAQ (reference sequence). The CDR3 DNA is TGTGCCAGCAGCTTGGCCCTGATTGGAGCTTTCTTT. This gives the protein CASSLALIGAFF.

The chain employs TRBV27 and TRBJ2-2; D not resolved. CDR1 is MNHEY, CDR2 SMNVEV, per germline (reference sequence). V was clipped by 1 base and J by 5 bases, with 5 bases between them. The CDR3 loop spans 13 amino acids. CDR3 loop: CASSLYGTGELFF. CDR3 in DNA: TGTGCCAGCAGTTTATACGGGACCGGGGAGCTGTTTTTT.

The chain combines TRBV5-1 with TRBJ2-7; 7 nucleotides align to TRBD2. The ends lost 4 bases at V and 3 bases at J; junction bases unmatched: 4. The germline gives CDR1 SGHRS, CDR2 YFSETQ. The CDR3 runs to 13 residues. CDR3 nucleotide sequence: TGCGCCAGCAGCCGGGGGGAGGGCTACGAGCAGTACTTC. It is translated as CASSRGEGYEQYF.

Only a few counts were recorded for this clone. The chain has TRBV5-4 and TRBJ2-5; tentative D call: TRBD2 (6 bases). Germline-derived CDR1 and CDR2 are SGHNT and YYREEE (reference sequence). CDR3 length equals 15 residues. Trimming took off 0 bases at V and 4 bases at J, with 13 bases between the two ends. The CDR3 reads CASSLDAGMGETQYF. The CDR3 DNA sequence: TGTGCCAGCAGCTTGGACGCGGGAATGGGAGAGACCCAGTACTTC.